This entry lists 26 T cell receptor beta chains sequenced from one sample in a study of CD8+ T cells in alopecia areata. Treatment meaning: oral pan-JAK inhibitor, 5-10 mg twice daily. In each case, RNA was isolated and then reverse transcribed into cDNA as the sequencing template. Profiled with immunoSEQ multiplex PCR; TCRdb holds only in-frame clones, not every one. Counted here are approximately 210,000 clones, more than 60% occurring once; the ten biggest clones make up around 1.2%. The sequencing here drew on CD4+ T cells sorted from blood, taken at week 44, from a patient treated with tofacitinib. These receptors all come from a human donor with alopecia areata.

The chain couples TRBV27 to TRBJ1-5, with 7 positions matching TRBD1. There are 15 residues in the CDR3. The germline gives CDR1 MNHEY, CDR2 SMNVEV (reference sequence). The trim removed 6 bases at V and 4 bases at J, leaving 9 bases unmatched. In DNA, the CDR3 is TGTGCCAGCAGCCCAGAAGGGGGCTTTAATCAGCCCCAGCATTTT. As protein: CASSPEGGFNQPQHF.

DNA of the CDR3: TGTGCCTGGAGCCAACTCGGTGTGTTCACAGATACGCAGTATTTT. Translation: CAWSQLGVFTDTQYF. The chain employs TRBV30 and TRBJ2-3, with D uncertain. This CDR3 comprises 15 residues. Trimming removed 3 bases from V and 2 bases from J, with 15 bases in between. Germline CDR1 is GTSNPN and CDR2 is SVGIG (reference sequence).

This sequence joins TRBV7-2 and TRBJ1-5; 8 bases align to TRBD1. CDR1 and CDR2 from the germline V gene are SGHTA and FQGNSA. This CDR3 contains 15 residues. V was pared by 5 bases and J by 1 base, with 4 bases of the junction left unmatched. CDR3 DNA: TGTGCCAGCAGCAAAGACAGGGGAAGCAATCAGCCCCAGCATTTT. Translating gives CASSKDRGSNQPQHF. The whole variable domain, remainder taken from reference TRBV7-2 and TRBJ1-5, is GAGVSQSPSNKVTEKGKDVELRCDPISGHTALYWYRQSLGQGLEFLIYFQGNSAPDKSGLPSDRFSAERTGGSVSTLTIQRTQQEDSAVYLCASSKDRGSNQPQHFGDGTRLSIL.

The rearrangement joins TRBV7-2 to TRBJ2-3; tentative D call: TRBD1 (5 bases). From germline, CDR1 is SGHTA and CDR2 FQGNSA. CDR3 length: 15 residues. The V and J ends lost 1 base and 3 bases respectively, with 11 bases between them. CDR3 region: CASSLGQGRTDTQYF. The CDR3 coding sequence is TGTGCCAGCAGCTTAGGGCAGGGTCGGACAGATACGCAGTATTTT.

CDR3 amino acids: CASSRDRGYNEQFF. CDR3 DNA: TGTGCCAGCAGCCGGGACAGGGGGTACAATGAGCAGTTCTTC. V usage is TRBV7-3 and J usage is TRBJ2-1, with 11 bases aligning to TRBD1. With V trimmed by 5 bases and J by 4 bases, 1 base remained unmatched. The germline V gene has CDR1 SGHTA and CDR2 FQGTGA. This CDR3 is 14 amino acids long.

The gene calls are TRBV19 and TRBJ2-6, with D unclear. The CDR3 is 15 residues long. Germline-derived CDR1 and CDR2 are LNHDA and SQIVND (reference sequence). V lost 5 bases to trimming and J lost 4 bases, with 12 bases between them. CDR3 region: CASSFDGVGANVLTF. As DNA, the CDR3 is TGTGCCAGTAGTTTCGATGGGGTCGGGGCCAACGTCCTGACTTTC.

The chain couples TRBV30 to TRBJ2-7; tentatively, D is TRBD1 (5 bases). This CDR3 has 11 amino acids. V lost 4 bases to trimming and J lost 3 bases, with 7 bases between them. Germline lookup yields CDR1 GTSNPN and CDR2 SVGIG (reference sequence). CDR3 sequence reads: CAWKGLYEQYF. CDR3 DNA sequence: TGTGCCTGGAAGGGGCTCTACGAGCAGTACTTC.

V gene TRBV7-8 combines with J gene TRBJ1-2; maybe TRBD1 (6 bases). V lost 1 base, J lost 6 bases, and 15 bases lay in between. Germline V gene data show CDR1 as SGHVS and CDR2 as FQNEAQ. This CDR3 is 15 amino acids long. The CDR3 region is CASSLGGTRGHGYTF. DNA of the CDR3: TGTGCCAGCAGCTTAGGGGGGACCAGGGGACATGGCTACACCTTC. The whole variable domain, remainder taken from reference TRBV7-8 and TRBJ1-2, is GAGVSQSPRYKVAKRGQDVALRCDPISGHVSLFWYQQALGQGPEFLTYFQNEAQLDKSGLPSDRFFAERPEGSVSTLKIQRTQQEDSAVYLCASSLGGTRGHGYTFGSGTRLTVV.

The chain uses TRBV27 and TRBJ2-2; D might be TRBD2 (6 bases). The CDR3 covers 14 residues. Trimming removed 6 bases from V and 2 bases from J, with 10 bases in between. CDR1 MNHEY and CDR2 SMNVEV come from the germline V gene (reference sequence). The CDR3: CASRELANTGELFF. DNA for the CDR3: TGTGCCAGCAGGGAACTAGCTAACACCGGGGAGCTGTTTTTT.

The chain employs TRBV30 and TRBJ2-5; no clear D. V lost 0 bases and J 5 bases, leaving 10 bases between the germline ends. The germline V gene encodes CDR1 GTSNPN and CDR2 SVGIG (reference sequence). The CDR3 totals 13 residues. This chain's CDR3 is CAWSVLVTETQYF. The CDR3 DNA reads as TGTGCCTGGAGTGTATTGGTTACGGAGACCCAGTACTTC.

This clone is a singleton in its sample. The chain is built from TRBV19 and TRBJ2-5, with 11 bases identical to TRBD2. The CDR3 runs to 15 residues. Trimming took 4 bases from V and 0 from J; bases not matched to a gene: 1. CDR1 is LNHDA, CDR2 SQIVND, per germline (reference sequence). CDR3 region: CASSRGLADQETQYF. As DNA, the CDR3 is TGTGCCAGTAGTAGGGGACTAGCGGACCAAGAGACCCAGTACTTC.

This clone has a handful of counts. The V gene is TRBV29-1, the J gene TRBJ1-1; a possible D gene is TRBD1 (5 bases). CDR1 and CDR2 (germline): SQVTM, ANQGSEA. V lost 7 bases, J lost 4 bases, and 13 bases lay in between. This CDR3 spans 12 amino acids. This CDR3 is CSGSGGGTEAFF. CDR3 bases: TGCAGCGGAAGCGGGGGAGGCACTGAAGCTTTCTTT.

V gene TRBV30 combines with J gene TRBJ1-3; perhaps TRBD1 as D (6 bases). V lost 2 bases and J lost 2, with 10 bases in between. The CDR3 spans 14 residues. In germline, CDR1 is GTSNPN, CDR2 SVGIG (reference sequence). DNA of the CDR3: TGTGCCTGGAGTTCAGGACAGACTGGAAACACCATATATTTT. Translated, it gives CAWSSGQTGNTIYF.

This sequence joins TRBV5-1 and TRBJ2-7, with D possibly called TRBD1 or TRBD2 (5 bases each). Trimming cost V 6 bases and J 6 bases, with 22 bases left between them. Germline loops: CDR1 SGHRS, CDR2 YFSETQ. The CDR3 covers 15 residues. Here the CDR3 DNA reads TGCGCCAGCACTTCTTCGGGACGCAGCGCGACCGAGCAGTACTTC. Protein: CASTSSGRSATEQYF.

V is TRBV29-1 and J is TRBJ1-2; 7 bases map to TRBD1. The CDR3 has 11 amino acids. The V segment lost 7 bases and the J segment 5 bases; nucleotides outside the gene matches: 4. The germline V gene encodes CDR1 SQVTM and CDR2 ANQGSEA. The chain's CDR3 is CSGGTAYGYTF. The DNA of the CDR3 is TGCAGCGGGGGGACAGCTTATGGCTACACCTTC.

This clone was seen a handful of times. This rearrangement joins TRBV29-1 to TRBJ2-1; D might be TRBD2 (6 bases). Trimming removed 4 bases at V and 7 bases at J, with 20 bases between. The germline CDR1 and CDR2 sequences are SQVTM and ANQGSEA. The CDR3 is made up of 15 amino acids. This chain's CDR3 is CSVAANSGTVNEQFF. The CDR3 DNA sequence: TGCAGCGTTGCTGCGAACTCCGGGACTGTAAATGAGCAGTTCTTC.

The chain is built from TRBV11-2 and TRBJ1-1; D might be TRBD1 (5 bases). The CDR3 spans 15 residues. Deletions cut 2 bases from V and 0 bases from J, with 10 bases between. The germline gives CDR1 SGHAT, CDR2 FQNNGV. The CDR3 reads CASSLFDSMNTEAFF. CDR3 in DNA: TGTGCCAGCAGCTTATTTGACAGTATGAACACTGAAGCTTTCTTT.

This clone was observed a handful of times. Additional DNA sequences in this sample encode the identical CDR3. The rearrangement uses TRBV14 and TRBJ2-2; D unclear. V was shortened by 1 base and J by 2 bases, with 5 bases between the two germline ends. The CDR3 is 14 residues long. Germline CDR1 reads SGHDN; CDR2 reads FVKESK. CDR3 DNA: TGTGCCAGCAGCCAAGTTCGTAACACCGGGGAGCTGTTTTTT. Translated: CASSQVRNTGELFF.

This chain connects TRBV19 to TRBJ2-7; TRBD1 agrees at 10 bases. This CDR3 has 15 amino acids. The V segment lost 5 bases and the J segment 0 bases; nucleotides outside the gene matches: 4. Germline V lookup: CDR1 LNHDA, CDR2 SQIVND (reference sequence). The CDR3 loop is CASSGGQGTSYEQYF. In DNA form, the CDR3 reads TGTGCCAGTAGTGGGGGACAGGGGACCTCCTACGAGCAGTACTTC.

In nucleotides, the CDR3 is TGCAGCGTTGACGTAGAGGCTGGCTACACCTTC. Residues: CSVDVEAGYTF. The chain employs TRBV29-1 and TRBJ1-2; no reliable D call. CDR1 and CDR2 from the germline V gene are SQVTM and ANQGSEA. Trimming left V 3 bases short and J 7 bases short, with 9 bases between. The CDR3 contains 11 residues.

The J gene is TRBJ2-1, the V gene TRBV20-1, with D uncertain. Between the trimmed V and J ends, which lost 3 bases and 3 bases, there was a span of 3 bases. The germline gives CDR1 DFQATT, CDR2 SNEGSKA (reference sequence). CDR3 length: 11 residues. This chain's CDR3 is CSASHYNEQFF. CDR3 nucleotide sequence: TGCAGTGCTAGTCACTACAATGAGCAGTTCTTC.

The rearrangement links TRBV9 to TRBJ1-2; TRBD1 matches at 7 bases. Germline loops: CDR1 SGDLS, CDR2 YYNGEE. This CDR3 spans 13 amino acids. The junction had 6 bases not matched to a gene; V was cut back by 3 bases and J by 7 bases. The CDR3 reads CASSDRGFGGYTF. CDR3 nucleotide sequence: TGTGCCAGCAGCGACAGGGGATTTGGTGGCTACACCTTC.

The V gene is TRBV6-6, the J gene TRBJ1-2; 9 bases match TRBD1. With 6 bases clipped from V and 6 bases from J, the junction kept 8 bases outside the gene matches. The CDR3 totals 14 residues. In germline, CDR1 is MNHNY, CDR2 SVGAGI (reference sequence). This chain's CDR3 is CASSPTGGLDGYTF. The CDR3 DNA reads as TGTGCCAGCAGCCCCACAGGGGGCCTTGATGGCTACACCTTC.

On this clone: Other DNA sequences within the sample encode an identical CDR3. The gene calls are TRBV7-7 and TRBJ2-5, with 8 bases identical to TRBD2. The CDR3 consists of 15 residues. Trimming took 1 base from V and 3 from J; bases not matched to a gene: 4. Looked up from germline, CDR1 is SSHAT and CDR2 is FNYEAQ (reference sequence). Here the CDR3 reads CASSLGSGAEETQYF. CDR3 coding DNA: TGTGCCAGCAGCTTAGGTAGCGGGGCTGAAGAGACCCAGTACTTC.

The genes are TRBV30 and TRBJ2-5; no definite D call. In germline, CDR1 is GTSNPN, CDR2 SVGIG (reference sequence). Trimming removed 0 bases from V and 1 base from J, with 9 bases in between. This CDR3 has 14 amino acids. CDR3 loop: CAWSVSSPQETQYF. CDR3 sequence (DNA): TGTGCCTGGAGTGTCAGTTCCCCCCAAGAGACCCAGTACTTC.

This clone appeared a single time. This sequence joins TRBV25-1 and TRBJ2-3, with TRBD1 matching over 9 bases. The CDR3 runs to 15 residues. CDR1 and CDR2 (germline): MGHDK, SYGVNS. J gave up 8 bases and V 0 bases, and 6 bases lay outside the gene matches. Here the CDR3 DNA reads TGTGCCAGCAGTGAATATGCGGGACAGGGTGTTACGCAGTATTTT. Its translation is CASSEYAGQGVTQYF.